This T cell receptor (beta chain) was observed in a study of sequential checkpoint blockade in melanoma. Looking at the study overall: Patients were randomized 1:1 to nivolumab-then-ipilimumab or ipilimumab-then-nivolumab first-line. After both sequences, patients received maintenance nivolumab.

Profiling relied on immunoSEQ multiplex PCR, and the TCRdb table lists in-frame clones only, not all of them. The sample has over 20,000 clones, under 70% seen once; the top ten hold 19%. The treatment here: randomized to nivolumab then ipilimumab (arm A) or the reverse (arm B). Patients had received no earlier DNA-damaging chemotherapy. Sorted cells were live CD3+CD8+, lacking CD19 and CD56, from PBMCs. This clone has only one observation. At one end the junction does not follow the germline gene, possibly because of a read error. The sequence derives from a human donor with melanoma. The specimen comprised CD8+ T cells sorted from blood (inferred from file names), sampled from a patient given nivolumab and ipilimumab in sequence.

The CDR3 reads CASSLGASGETGFYNEQFF. The CDR3 DNA follows: TGTGCCAGCAGTTTAGGTGCTAGCGGCGAGACTGGTTTCTACAATGAGCAGTTCTTC. V is TRBV7-6 and J is TRBJ2-1; 7 nucleotides align to TRBD2. Germline V gene data show CDR1 as SGHVS and CDR2 as FNYEAQ. The CDR3 sequence is 19 residues long.